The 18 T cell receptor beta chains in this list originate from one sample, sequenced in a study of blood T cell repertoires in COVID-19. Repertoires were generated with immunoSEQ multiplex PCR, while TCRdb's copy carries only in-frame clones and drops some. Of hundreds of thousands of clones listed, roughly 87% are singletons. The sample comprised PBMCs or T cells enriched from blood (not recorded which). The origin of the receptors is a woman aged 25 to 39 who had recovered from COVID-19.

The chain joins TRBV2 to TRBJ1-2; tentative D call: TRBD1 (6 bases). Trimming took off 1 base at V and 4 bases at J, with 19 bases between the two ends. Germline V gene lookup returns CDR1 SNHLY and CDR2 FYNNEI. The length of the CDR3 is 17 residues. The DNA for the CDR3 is TGTGCCAGCAGTGAAGATCGGGGGGCTTCCCCCCCCTATGGCTACACCTTC. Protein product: CASSEDRGASPPYGYTF.

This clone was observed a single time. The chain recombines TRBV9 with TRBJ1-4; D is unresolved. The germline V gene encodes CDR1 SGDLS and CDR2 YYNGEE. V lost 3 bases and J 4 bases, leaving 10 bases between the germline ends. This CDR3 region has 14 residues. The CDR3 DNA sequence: TGTGCCAGCAGCGCCCGGGATCTTAATGAAAAACTGTTTTTT. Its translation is CASSARDLNEKLFF.

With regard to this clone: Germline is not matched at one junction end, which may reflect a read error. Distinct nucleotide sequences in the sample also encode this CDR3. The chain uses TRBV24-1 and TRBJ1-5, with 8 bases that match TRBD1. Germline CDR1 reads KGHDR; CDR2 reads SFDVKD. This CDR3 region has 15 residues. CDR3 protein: CATSEGQGDNQPQHF. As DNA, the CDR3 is TGCGCCACCAGTGAAGGACAGGGCGACAATCAGCCCCAGCATTTT.

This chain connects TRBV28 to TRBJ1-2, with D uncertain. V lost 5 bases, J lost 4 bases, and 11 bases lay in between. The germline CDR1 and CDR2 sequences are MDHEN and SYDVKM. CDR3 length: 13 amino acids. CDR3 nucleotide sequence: TGTGCCAGCAGTCCCGGTCCTTTCTATGGCTACACCTTC. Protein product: CASSPGPFYGYTF.

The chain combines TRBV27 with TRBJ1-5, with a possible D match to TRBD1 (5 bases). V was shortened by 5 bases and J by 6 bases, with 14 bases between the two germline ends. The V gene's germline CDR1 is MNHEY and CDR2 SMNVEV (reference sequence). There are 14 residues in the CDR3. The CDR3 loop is CASSPTGWSQPQHF. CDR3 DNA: TGTGCCAGCAGTCCAACAGGTTGGAGTCAGCCCCAGCATTTT.

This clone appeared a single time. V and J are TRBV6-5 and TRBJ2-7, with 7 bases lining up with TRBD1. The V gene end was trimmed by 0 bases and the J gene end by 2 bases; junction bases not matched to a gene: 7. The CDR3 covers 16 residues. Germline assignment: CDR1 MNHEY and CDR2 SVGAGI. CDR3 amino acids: CASSYSQGGVTYEQYF. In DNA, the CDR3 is TGTGCCAGCAGTTACTCGCAAGGGGGCGTGACCTACGAGCAGTACTTC.

CDR3 in DNA: TGTGCCAGCAGTTCAGGGACAGGGACTGAAGCTTTCTTT. This encodes CASSSGTGTEAFF. This chain connects TRBV27 to TRBJ1-1, with 9 bases fitting TRBD1. V shed 4 bases, J shed 5 bases, and the junction held 2 bases outside the gene matches. This CDR3 region has 13 residues. In germline, CDR1 is MNHEY, CDR2 SMNVEV (reference sequence).

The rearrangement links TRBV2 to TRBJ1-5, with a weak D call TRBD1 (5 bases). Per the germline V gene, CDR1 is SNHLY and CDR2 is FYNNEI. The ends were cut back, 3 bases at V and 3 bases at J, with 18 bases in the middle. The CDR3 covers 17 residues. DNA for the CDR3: TGTGCCAGCAGTGATGAAAAACTCGGGACTCCCAATCAGCCCCAGCATTTT. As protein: CASSDEKLGTPNQPQHF.

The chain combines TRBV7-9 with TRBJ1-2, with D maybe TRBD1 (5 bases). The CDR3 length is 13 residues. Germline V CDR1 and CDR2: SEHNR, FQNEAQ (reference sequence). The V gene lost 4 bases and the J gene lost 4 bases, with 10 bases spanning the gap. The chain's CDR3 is CASSSTGVYGYTF. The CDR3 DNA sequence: TGTGCCAGCAGCTCAACAGGAGTCTATGGCTACACCTTC.

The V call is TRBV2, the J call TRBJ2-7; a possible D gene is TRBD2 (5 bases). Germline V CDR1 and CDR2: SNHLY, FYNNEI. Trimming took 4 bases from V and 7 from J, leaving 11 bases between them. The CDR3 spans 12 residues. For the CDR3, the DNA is TGTGCCAGCAGTGTCTTCGGGGTTGAGCAGTACTTC. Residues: CASSVFGVEQYF.

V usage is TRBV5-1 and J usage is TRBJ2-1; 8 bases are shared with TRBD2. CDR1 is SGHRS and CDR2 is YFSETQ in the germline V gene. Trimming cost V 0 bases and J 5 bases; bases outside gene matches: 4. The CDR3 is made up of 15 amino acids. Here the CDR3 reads CASSLEARGDNEQFF. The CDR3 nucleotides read TGCGCCAGCAGCTTGGAGGCGCGGGGGGACAATGAGCAGTTCTTC. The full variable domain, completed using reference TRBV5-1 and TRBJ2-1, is KAGVTQTPRYLIKTRGQQVTLSCSPISGHRSVSWYQQTPGQGLQFLFEYFSETQRNKGNFPGRFSGRQFSNSRSEMNVSTLELGDSALYLCASSLEARGDNEQFFGPGTRLTVL.

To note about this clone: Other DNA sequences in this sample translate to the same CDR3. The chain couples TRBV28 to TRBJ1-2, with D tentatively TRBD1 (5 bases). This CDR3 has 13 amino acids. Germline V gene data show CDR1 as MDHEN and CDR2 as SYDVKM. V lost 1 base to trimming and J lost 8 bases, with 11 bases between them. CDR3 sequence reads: CASSLLGAGGYTF. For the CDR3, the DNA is TGTGCCAGCAGTTTATTAGGGGCGGGAGGCTACACCTTC.

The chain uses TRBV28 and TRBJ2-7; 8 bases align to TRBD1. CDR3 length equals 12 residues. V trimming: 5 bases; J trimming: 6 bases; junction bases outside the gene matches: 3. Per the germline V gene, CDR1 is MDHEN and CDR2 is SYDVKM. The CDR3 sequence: CASSTGGFEQYF. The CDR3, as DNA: TGTGCCAGCAGTACAGGGGGTTTCGAGCAGTACTTC.

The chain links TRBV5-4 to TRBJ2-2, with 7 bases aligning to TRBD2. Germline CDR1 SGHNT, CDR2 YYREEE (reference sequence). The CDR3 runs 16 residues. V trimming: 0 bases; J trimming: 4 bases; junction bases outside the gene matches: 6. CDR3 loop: CASSLAEGLSTGELFF. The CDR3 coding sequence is TGTGCCAGCAGCTTGGCCGAGGGACTATCCACCGGGGAGCTGTTTTTT.

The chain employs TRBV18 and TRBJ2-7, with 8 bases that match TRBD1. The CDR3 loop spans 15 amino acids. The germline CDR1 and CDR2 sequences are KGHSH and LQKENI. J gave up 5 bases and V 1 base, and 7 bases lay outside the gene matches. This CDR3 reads CASSPLRTGQHEQYF. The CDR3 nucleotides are TGTGCCAGCTCACCACTACGGACAGGGCAGCACGAGCAGTACTTC.

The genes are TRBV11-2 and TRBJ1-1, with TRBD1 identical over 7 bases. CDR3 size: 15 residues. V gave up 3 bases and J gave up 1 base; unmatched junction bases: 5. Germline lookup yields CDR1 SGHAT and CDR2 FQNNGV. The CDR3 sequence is CASSFSDRTNTEAFF. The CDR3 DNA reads TGTGCCAGCAGCTTTTCGGACAGGACGAACACTGAAGCTTTCTTT.

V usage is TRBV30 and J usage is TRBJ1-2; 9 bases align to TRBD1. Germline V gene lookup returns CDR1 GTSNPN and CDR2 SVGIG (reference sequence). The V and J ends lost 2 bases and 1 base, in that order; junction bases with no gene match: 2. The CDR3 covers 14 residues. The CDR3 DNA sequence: TGTGCCTGGAGTCAGGGACAGGGTAACTATGGCTACACCTTC. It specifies CAWSQGQGNYGYTF.

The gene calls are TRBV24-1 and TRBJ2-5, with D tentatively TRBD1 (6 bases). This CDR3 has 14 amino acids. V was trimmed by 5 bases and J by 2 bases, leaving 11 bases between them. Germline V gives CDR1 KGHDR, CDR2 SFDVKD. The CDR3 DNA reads TGTGCCACCAGTGCCTTGGGGACACAAGAGACCCAGTACTTC. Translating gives CATSALGTQETQYF.